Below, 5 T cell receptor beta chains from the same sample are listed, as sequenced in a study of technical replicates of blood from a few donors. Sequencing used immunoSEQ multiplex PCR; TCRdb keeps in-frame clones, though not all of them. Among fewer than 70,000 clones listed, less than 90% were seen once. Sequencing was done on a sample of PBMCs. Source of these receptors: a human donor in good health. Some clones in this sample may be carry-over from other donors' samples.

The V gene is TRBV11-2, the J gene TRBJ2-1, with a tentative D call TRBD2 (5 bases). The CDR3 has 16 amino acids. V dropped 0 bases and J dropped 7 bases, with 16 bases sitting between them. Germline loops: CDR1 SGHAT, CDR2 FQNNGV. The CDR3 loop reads CASSLDPGNRGNEQFF. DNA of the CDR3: TGTGCCAGCAGCTTAGATCCGGGGAACCGAGGGAATGAGCAGTTCTTC.

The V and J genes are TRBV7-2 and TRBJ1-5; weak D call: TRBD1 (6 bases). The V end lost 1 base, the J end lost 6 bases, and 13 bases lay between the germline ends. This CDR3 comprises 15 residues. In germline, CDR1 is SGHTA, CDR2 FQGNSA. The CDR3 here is CASSLDAGGGQPQHF. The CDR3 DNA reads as TGTGCCAGCAGCTTAGATGCTGGGGGCGGTCAGCCCCAGCATTTT.

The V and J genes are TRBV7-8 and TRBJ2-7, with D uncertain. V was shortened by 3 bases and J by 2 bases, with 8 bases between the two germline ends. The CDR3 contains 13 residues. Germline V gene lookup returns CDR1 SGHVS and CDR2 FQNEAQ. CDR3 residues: CASSFFTAYEQYF. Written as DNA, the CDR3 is TGTGCCAGCAGCTTTTTTACAGCCTACGAGCAGTACTTC.

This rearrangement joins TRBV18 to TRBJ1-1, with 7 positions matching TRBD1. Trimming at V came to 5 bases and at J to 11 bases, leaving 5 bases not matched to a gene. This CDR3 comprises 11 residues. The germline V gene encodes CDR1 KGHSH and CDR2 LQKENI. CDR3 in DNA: TGTGCCAGCTCAACAGGGGTACTCGCTTTCTTT. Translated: CASSTGVLAFF.

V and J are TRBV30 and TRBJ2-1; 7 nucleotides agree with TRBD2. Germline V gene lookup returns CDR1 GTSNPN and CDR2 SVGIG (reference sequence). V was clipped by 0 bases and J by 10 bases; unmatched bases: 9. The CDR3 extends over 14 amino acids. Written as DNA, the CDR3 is TGTGCCTGGAGTGTTGTAGCGCCCGGGGGGGAGCAGTTCTTC. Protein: CAWSVVAPGGEQFF.